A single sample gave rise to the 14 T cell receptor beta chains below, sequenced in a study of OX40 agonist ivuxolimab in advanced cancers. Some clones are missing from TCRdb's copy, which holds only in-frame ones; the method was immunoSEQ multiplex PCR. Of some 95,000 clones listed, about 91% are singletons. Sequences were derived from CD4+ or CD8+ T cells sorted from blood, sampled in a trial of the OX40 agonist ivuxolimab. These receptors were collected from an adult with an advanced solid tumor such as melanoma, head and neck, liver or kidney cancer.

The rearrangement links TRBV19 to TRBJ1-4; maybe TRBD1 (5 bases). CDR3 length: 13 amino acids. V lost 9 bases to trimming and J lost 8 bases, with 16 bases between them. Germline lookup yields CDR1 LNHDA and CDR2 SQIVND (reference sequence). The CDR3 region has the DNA TGTGCCAGCCGCGGGAGGGGAGGGGAAAAACTGTTTTTT. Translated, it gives CASRGRGGEKLFF.

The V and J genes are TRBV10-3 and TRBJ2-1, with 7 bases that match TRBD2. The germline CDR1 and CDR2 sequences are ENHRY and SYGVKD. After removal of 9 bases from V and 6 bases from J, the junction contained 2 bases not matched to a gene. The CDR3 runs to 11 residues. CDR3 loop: CAISGVNEQFF. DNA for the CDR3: TGTGCCATAAGCGGGGTCAATGAGCAGTTCTTC.

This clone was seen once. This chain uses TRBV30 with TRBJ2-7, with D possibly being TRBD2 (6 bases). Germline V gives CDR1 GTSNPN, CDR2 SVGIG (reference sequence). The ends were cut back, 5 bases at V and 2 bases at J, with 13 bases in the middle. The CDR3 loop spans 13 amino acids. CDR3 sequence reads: CAWGRRDTYEQYF. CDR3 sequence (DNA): TGTGCCTGGGGGAGGCGGGATACCTACGAGCAGTACTTC.

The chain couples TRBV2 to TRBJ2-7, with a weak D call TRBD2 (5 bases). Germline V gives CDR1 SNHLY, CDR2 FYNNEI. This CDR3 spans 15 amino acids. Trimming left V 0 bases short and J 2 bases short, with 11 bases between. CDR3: CASSEASGPTYEQYF. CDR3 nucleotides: TGTGCCAGCAGTGAAGCGAGCGGTCCTACCTACGAGCAGTACTTC.

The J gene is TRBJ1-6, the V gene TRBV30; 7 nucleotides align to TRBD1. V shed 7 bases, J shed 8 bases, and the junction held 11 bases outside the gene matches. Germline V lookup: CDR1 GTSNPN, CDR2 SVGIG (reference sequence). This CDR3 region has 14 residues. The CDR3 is CASPPSRGDSPLHF. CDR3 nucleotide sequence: TGTGCCTCCCCCCCCAGCAGGGGGGATTCACCCCTCCACTTT.

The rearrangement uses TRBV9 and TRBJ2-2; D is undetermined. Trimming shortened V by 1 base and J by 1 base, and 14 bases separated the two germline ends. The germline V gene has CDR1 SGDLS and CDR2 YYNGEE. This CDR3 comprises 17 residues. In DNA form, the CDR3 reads TGTGCCAGCAGCGTACTGGGCACCACCCTGAACACCGGGGAGCTGTTTTTT. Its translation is CASSVLGTTLNTGELFF.

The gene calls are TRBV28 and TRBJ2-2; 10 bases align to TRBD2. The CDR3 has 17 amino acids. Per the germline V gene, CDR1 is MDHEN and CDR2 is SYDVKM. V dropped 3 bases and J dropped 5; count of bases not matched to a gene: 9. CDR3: CASSLVSGGRGTGELFF. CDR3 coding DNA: TGTGCCAGCAGTTTGGTTAGCGGGGGGCGCGGGACCGGGGAGCTGTTTTTT.

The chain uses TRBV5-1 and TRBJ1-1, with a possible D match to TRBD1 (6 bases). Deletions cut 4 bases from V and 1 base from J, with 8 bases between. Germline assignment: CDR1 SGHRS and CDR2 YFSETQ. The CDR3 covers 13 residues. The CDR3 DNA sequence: TGCGCCAGCAGCCGGACAGCGAACACTGAAGCTTTCTTT. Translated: CASSRTANTEAFF.

CDR3 amino acids: CASSIEAPGTQYF. CDR3 DNA: TGTGCCAGTAGTATAGAGGCCCCAGGTACGCAGTATTTT. The chain couples TRBV19 to TRBJ2-3; the D is unclear. V dropped 0 bases and J dropped 8 bases, with 9 bases sitting between them. Looked up from germline, CDR1 is LNHDA and CDR2 is SQIVND (reference sequence). The CDR3 loop spans 13 amino acids.

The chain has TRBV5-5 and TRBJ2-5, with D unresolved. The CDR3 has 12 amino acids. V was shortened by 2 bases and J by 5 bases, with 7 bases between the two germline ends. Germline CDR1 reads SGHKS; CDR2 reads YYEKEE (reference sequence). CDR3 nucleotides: TGTGCCAGCAGCTTAGGGCTGGAGACCCAGTACTTC. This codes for CASSLGLETQYF.

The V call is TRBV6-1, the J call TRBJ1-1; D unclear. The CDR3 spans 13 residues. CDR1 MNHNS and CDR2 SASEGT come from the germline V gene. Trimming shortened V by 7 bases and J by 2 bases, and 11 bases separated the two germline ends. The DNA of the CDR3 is TGTGCCAGCACCTTTAGGCCCAACACTGAAGCTTTCTTT. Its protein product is CASTFRPNTEAFF.

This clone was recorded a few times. The CDR3 bases are TGCGCCAGCAGCCCCCGATCCCTAGGGAACACTGAAGCTTTCTTT. This codes for CASSPRSLGNTEAFF. The J gene is TRBJ1-1, the V gene TRBV4-1, with D unresolved. Germline V gene sequence: CDR1 MGHRA, CDR2 YSYEKL. Trimming shortened V by 4 bases and J by 1 base, and 13 bases separated the two germline ends. The CDR3 runs 15 residues.

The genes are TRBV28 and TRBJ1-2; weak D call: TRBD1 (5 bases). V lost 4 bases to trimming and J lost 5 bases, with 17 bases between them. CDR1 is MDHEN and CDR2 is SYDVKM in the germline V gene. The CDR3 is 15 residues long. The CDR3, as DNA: TGTGCCAGCAGTTCCCCGTGGGACGGCGATTATGGCTACACCTTC. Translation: CASSSPWDGDYGYTF.

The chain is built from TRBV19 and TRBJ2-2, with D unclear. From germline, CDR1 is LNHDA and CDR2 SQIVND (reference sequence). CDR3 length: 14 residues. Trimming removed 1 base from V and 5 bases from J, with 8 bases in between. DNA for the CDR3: TGTGCCAGTAGTATAGGTGGGATGACCGGGGAGCTGTTTTTT. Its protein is CASSIGGMTGELFF.